Given below is one T cell receptor (beta chain) in context. Its antigen remains unknown. This is likely an artifact of a read error, given a far larger clone one base away. Both iRepertoire HTBI primers and Arm-PCR of CDR3 regions were used to build the TCR beta libraries. TCRdb itself ran the multiplex PCR reads through MiXCR, one entry per CDR3 protein. Seen here are 240,000 or so distinct CDR3 sequences, 20% to 25% observed once, and the top ten hold over 11%. Time point indicated: newly diagnosed GD, antithyroid drugs for less than 3 months. From RNA extracted from PBMCs, the TCR library was made. A volume of 8.5 to 10 milliliters of peripheral blood was collected in EDTA tubes. These data originate in a study of regulatory T cells in long-lasting Graves disease. On the study more broadly: Graves' patients with a new diagnosis had received antithyroid drugs under 3 months.

This CDR3 has 15 residues. Germline-derived CDR1 and CDR2 are SGHAT and FQDESV (reference sequence). Study-wide findings and caveats: Preferential use of TRBV28, TRBJ1-2 and TRBJ2-5 was seen in persistent disease.

Sequencing was performed on peripheral blood mononuclear cells (PBMCs), taken at new diagnosis, from a patient treated with antithyroid drugs. V usage is TRBV11-1 and J usage is TRBJ2-3; 10 nucleotides line up with TRBD1. The end of the DNA fits TRBJ2-7 better, so the J call may be wrong. This TCR was recovered from a female donor with Graves disease. For the CDR3, the DNA is TGTGCCAGCAGCAATCACCGGGACAGGGGTGATGAGCAGTACTTC. This translates into CASSNHRDRGDEQYF.